The clone carrying this T cell receptor beta chain was seen just once. The antigen remains unidentified. This sample was taken from a study of PD-1 blockade in classical Hodgkin lymphoma. Study outcomes and limitations: It was among complete responders that baseline diversity resembled that of newly diagnosed patients. Still unresolved is the cause of the repertoire differences, which may be disease activity or prior therapy. Compared with baseline, CD4+ but not CD8+ TCR diversity had risen significantly by C4D1.

All patients relapsed after autologous stem cell transplantation, and brentuximab vedotin exposure varied. Libraries were prepared by immunoSEQ multiplex PCR; TCRdb keeps only in-frame clonotypes and omits some of them. The sample lists tens of thousands of clones, 85% to 90% seen once, with approximately 16% in the top ten. The clonotype originates from a human donor with classical Hodgkin lymphoma. The source was peripheral blood mononuclear cells (PBMCs), collected at baseline.

The CDR3 nucleotides are TGTGCTAGTGGTTTACTAGCGGGACCTACGCAGTATTTT. Its translation: CASGLLAGPTQYF. This rearrangement joins TRBV12-5 to TRBJ2-3; 10 bases match TRBD2. The CDR3 is made up of 13 amino acids. CDR1 and CDR2 (germline): LGHNT, FRNRAP. The V segment lost 3 bases and the J segment 8 bases; nucleotides outside the gene matches: 2.